Listed below are T cell receptor beta chains from one sample, sequenced in a study of T cell responses to AZD1222 COVID-19 vaccine. TCRdb's table, derived via immunoSEQ multiplex PCR, lists solely in-frame clones and lacks some. This sample has 100,000 to 150,000 clones, with just over 90% found just once. Here the sequenced sample was peripheral blood, taken on day 0 of AZD1222 vaccination. These receptors came from an adult in good health. CDR3s include the opening cysteine and the closing phenylalanine or tryptophan. The D gene is left open where the match is weak. Clone size is stated in some rows and not others, as once, few, many or a class when expanded.

cdr3_aa: CASSEGSNQETQYF
cdr3_nt: TGTGCCAGCAGTGAAGGCAGTAACCAAGAGACCCAGTACTTC
j_call: TRBJ2-5
v_call: TRBV25-1
d_call: NA
clone_size: NA

cdr3_aa: CASSLPGRAYEQYF
cdr3_nt: TGTGCCAGCAGCCTGCCGGGCAGGGCCTACGAGCAGTACTTC
j_call: TRBJ2-7
v_call: TRBV7-9
d_call: NA
clone_size: NA

cdr3_aa: CASSGDRGTDTQYF
cdr3_nt: TGTGCCAGCTCCGGGGACAGGGGCACAGATACGCAGTATTTT
j_call: TRBJ2-3
v_call: TRBV18
d_call: TRBD1
clone_size: NA

cdr3_aa: CASSRSQGYGYTF
cdr3_nt: TGTGCCAGCAGTCGATCCCAGGGGTATGGCTACACCTTC
j_call: TRBJ1-2
v_call: TRBV12-3/TRBV12-4
d_call: NA
clone_size: NA

cdr3_aa: CASSIGTGESNQPQHF
cdr3_nt: TGTGCCAGTAGTATCGGGACAGGGGAAAGCAATCAGCCCCAGCATTTT
j_call: TRBJ1-5
v_call: TRBV19
d_call: TRBD1
clone_size: NA

cdr3_aa: CASTWDRGRTEAFF
cdr3_nt: TGTGCCAGCACTTGGGACAGGGGGCGTACTGAAGCTTTCTTT
j_call: TRBJ1-1
v_call: TRBV6-5
d_call: TRBD1
clone_size: NA

cdr3_aa: CASSPPEGIGYEQYF
cdr3_nt: TGTGCCAGCAGTCCCCCGGAGGGGATCGGGTACGAGCAGTACTTC
j_call: TRBJ2-7
v_call: TRBV28
d_call: NA
clone_size: many

cdr3_aa: CASNPAGQVNEKLFF
cdr3_nt: TGTGCCAGCAATCCCGCGGGGCAGGTTAATGAAAAACTGTTTTTT
j_call: TRBJ1-4
v_call: TRBV28
d_call: NA
clone_size: NA

cdr3_aa: CASSSAPSYEQYF
cdr3_nt: TGTGCCAGCAGCTCCGCCCCGTCCTACGAGCAGTACTTC
j_call: TRBJ2-7
v_call: TRBV7-9
d_call: NA
clone_size: NA

cdr3_aa: CASSYTGGGEGTDTQYF
cdr3_nt: TGTGCCAGCAGTTACACAGGGGGCGGAGAGGGCACAGATACGCAGTATTTT
j_call: TRBJ2-3
v_call: TRBV28
d_call: TRBD1
clone_size: NA

cdr3_aa: CATSDNRGRNQPQHF
cdr3_nt: TGTGCCACCAGTGATAACAGGGGTCGCAATCAGCCCCAGCATTTT
j_call: TRBJ1-5
v_call: TRBV24-1
d_call: TRBD1
clone_size: NA

cdr3_aa: CASSAGYRVQGNYGYTF
cdr3_nt: TGTGCCAGCAGCGCCGGGTATAGGGTACAGGGGAACTATGGCTACACCTTC
j_call: TRBJ1-2
v_call: TRBV9
d_call: TRBD1
clone_size: NA

cdr3_aa: CASSSGLGTGGHGYTF
cdr3_nt: TGCGCCAGCAGCTCTGGCCTGGGGACAGGGGGACATGGCTACACCTTC
j_call: TRBJ1-2
v_call: TRBV5-1
d_call: TRBD1
clone_size: few

cdr3_aa: CASSISGRDNEQFF
cdr3_nt: TGTGCCAGCAGTATCTCTGGCAGGGACAATGAGCAGTTCTTC
j_call: TRBJ2-1
v_call: TRBV6-5
d_call: NA
clone_size: NA

cdr3_aa: CASSLDSNNEQFF
cdr3_nt: TGTGCCAGCAGTTTGGACTCCAACAATGAGCAGTTCTTC
j_call: TRBJ2-1
v_call: TRBV12-3/TRBV12-4
d_call: NA
clone_size: NA

cdr3_aa: CASGPGGGKDTEAFF
cdr3_nt: TGTGCTAGTGGTCCCGGTGGGGGAAAGGACACTGAAGCTTTCTTT
j_call: TRBJ1-1
v_call: TRBV12-5
d_call: NA
clone_size: NA

cdr3_aa: CASSIQENTEAFF
cdr3_nt: TGTGCCAGCAGTATACAGGAGAACACTGAAGCTTTCTTT
j_call: TRBJ1-1
v_call: TRBV6-5
d_call: NA
clone_size: NA

cdr3_aa: CASSRAGTDTQYF
cdr3_nt: TGTGCCAGCAGTAGAGCGGGTACAGATACGCAGTATTTT
j_call: TRBJ2-3
v_call: TRBV28
d_call: NA
clone_size: NA

cdr3_aa: CASSQETTGGEQYF
cdr3_nt: TGTGCCAGCAGCCAAGAGACGACAGGAGGCGAGCAGTACTTC
j_call: TRBJ2-7
v_call: TRBV3-1/TRBV3-2
d_call: NA
clone_size: NA

cdr3_aa: CASSFPIINQPQHF
cdr3_nt: TGTGCCAGCAGTTTTCCCATTATCAATCAGCCCCAGCATTTT
j_call: TRBJ1-5
v_call: TRBV28
d_call: NA
clone_size: NA

cdr3_aa: CASSQPQAGTQYF
cdr3_nt: TGCGCCAGCAGCCAACCCCAGGCAGGGACGCAGTATTTT
j_call: TRBJ2-3
v_call: TRBV4-1
d_call: NA
clone_size: NA

cdr3_aa: CASSLAQDRANTEAFF
cdr3_nt: TGCGCCAGCAGCTTGGCGCAGGACAGGGCGAACACTGAAGCTTTCTTT
j_call: TRBJ1-1
v_call: TRBV5-1
d_call: TRBD1
clone_size: NA

cdr3_aa: CSAYRDNEQFF
cdr3_nt: TGCAGTGCTTACAGGGACAATGAGCAGTTCTTC
j_call: TRBJ2-1
v_call: TRBV20-1
d_call: NA
clone_size: NA

cdr3_aa: CASSSQVGSSAQHF
cdr3_nt: TGTGCCAGCAGCTCCCAGGTCGGGTCTTCGGCCCAGCATTTT
j_call: TRBJ1-5
v_call: TRBV11-2
d_call: NA
clone_size: NA

cdr3_aa: CATSRRSSGANVLTF
cdr3_nt: TGTGCCACCAGCAGAAGAAGCTCTGGGGCCAACGTCCTGACTTTC
j_call: TRBJ2-6
v_call: TRBV15
d_call: NA
clone_size: NA

cdr3_aa: CASSPRGGDTQYF
cdr3_nt: TGTGCCAGCAGCCCGCGCGGGGGGGATACGCAGTATTTT
j_call: TRBJ2-3
v_call: TRBV7-9
d_call: TRBD2
clone_size: NA

cdr3_aa: CASTTSGRIGFF
cdr3_nt: TGTGCCAGCACCACTAGTGGGAGAATCGGGTTCTTC
j_call: TRBJ2-1
v_call: TRBV28
d_call: NA
clone_size: NA

cdr3_aa: CASSLAPPGYEQYF
cdr3_nt: TGTGCCAGCAGCTTAGCTCCCCCGGGCTACGAGCAGTACTTC
j_call: TRBJ2-7
v_call: TRBV7-9
d_call: NA
clone_size: once

cdr3_aa: CASSLGGRFFSGNTIYF
cdr3_nt: TGTGCCAGCAGCTTGGGGGGCAGGTTCTTCTCTGGAAACACCATATATTTT
j_call: TRBJ1-3
v_call: TRBV5-4
d_call: NA
clone_size: NA

cdr3_aa: CASAASNIREQFF
cdr3_nt: TGCGCCAGCGCGGCTAGCAACATCCGTGAGCAGTTCTTC
j_call: TRBJ2-1
v_call: TRBV10-1
d_call: NA
clone_size: NA

cdr3_aa: CASARGGDQPQHF
cdr3_nt: TGTGCCAGCGCCAGAGGGGGCGATCAGCCCCAGCATTTT
j_call: TRBJ1-5
v_call: TRBV28
d_call: TRBD1
clone_size: NA

cdr3_aa: CASSLGTASNQPQHF
cdr3_nt: TGTGCCAGCTCACTGGGGACAGCTAGCAATCAGCCCCAGCATTTT
j_call: TRBJ1-5
v_call: TRBV18
d_call: TRBD1
clone_size: NA

cdr3_aa: CASSLVASGRSSYEQYF
cdr3_nt: TGTGCCAGCAGCTTAGTGGCTAGCGGTAGAAGCTCCTACGAGCAGTACTTC
j_call: TRBJ2-7
v_call: TRBV7-6
d_call: TRBD2
clone_size: NA

cdr3_aa: CASSARTGENEKLFF
cdr3_nt: TGTGCCAGCAGCGCCCGGACAGGGGAGAATGAAAAACTGTTTTTT
j_call: TRBJ1-4
v_call: TRBV7-9
d_call: TRBD1
clone_size: few

cdr3_aa: CASSTGGRSQETQYF
cdr3_nt: TGTGCCAGCAGCACCGGGGGGCGGAGCCAAGAGACCCAGTACTTC
j_call: TRBJ2-5
v_call: TRBV5-4
d_call: NA
clone_size: NA

cdr3_aa: CASSLRTSGRGGTQYF
cdr3_nt: TGCGCCAGCAGCCTGCGGACTAGCGGGAGGGGGGGGACCCAGTACTTC
j_call: TRBJ2-5
v_call: TRBV5-1
d_call: TRBD2
clone_size: NA

cdr3_aa: CASSQSPSGKLADTQYF
cdr3_nt: TGTGCCAGCAGCCAATCTCCTAGCGGGAAACTGGCAGATACGCAGTATTTT
j_call: TRBJ2-3
v_call: TRBV4-2
d_call: TRBD2
clone_size: NA

cdr3_aa: CASSDGLQETQYF
cdr3_nt: TGTGCCAGCAGCGACGGTTTGCAAGAGACCCAGTACTTC
j_call: TRBJ2-5
v_call: TRBV21-1
d_call: NA
clone_size: NA

cdr3_aa: CASSLSEGEQYF
cdr3_nt: TGTGCCAGCAGTTTATCAGAAGGAGAGCAGTACTTC
j_call: TRBJ2-7
v_call: TRBV27
d_call: NA
clone_size: NA

cdr3_aa: CASSQSRGRADGELFF
cdr3_nt: TGCGCCAGCAGTCAAAGTCGCGGGAGGGCCGACGGGGAGCTGTTTTTT
j_call: TRBJ2-2
v_call: TRBV4-1
d_call: TRBD2
clone_size: NA

cdr3_aa: CASSPSFNEKLFF
cdr3_nt: TGTGCCAGCAGCCCGTCCTTTAACGAAAAACTGTTTTTT
j_call: TRBJ1-4
v_call: TRBV3-1/TRBV3-2
d_call: NA
clone_size: NA